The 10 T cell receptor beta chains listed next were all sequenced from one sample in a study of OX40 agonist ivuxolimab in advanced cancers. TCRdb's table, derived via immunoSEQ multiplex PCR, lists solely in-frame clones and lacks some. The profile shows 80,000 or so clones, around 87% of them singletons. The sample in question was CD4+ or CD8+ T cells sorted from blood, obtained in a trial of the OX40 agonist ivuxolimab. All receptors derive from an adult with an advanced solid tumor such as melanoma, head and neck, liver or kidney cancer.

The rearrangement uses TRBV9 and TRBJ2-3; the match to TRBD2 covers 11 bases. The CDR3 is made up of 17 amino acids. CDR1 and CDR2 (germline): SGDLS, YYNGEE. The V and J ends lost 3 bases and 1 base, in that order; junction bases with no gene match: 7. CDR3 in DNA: TGTGCCAGCAGCGCCGTCACTAGCGGGAGAGGCACAGATACGCAGTATTTT. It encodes CASSAVTSGRGTDTQYF.

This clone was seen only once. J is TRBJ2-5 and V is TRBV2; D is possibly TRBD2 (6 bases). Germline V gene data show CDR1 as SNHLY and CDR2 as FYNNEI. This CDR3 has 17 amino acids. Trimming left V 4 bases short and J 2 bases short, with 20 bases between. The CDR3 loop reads CASSGTARGGGQETQYF. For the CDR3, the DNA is TGTGCCAGCAGTGGGACGGCCCGGGGTGGGGGGCAAGAGACCCAGTACTTC.

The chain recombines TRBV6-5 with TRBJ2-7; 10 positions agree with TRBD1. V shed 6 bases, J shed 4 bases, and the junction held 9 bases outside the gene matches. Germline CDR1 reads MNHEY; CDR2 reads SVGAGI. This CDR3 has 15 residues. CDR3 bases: TGTGCCAGCAGCTCCCCGGGACAGGGGCGTTACGAGCAGTACTTC. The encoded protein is CASSSPGQGRYEQYF.

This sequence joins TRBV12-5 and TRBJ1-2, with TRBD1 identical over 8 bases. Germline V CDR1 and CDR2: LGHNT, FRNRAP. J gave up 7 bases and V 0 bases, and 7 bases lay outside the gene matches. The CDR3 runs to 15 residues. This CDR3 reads CASGLVGTGLGGYTF. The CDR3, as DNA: TGTGCTAGTGGTTTGGTAGGGACAGGACTCGGTGGCTACACCTTC. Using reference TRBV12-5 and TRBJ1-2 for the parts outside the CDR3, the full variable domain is DARVTQTPRHKVTEMGQEVTMRCQPILGHNTVFWYRQTMMQGLELLAYFRNRAPLDDSGMPKDRFSAEMPDATLATLKIQPSEPRDSAVYFCASGLVGTGLGGYTFGSGTRLTVV.

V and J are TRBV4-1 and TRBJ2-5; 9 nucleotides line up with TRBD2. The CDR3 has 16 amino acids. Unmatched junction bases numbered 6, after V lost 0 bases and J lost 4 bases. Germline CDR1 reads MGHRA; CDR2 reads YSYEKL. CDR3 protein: CASSQDSAGGGETQYF. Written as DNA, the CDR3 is TGCGCCAGCAGCCAAGACTCTGCGGGAGGGGGAGAGACCCAGTACTTC.

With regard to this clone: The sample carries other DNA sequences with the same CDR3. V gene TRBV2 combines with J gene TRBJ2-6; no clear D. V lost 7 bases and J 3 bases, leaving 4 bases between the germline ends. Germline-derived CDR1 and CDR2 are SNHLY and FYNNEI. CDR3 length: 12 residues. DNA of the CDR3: TGTGCCAGCACGGGTGGGGCCAACGTCCTGACTTTC. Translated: CASTGGANVLTF.

CDR3 residues: CASSPKIGGGYTF. The CDR3 coding sequence is TGTGCCAGCAGTCCTAAGATCGGAGGTGGCTACACCTTC. This chain connects TRBV14 to TRBJ1-2; D unresolved. Germline V lookup: CDR1 SGHDN, CDR2 FVKESK. This CDR3 spans 13 amino acids. V was pared by 6 bases and J by 7 bases, with 15 bases between. The full variable domain, in which reference TRBV14 and TRBJ1-2 provide the parts outside the CDR3, is EAGVTQFPSHSVIEKGQTVTLRCDPISGHDNLYWYRRVMGKEIKFLLHFVKESKQDESGMPNNRFLAERTGGTYSTLKVQPAELEDSGVYFCASSPKIGGGYTFGSGTRLTVV.

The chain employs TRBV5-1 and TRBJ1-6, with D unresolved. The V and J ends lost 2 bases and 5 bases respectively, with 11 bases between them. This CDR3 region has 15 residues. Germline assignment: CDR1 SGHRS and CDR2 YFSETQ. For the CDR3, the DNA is TGCGCCAGCAGCTTAATTGCAGGCAATAATTCACCCCTCCACTTT. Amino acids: CASSLIAGNNSPLHF.

CDR3 DNA: TGTGCCAGCATTATAGCGGGAGGGAGGAATGAGCAGTTCTTC. Residues: CASIIAGGRNEQFF. This chain joins TRBV6-1 and TRBJ2-1; 11 bases map to TRBD2. V was clipped by 7 bases and J by 7 bases; unmatched bases: 6. CDR1 and CDR2 from the germline V gene are MNHNS and SASEGT. This CDR3 has 14 residues.

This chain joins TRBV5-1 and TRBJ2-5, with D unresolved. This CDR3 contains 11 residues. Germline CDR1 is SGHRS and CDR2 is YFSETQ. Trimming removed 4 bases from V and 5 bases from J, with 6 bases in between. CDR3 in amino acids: CASSVGETQYF. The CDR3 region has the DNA TGCGCCAGCAGCGTAGGGGAGACCCAGTACTTC.